This TCR beta chain came from a study of T cell clonality in common variable immunodeficiency. Study findings and constraints: Compared with healthy controls, CVID subjects showed increased TCRbeta clonality, mostly in about a third. Fewer deletions and N-nucleotide insertions were reportedly seen in common variable immunodeficiency TCR beta sequences. Authors noted CVID clonality's cause needs subpopulation repertoire sequencing.

In its sample, this clone was seen a few times. Its antigen is undetermined. The read falls 3 residues short of the CDR3 end, and the missing part is taken from the germline J gene. Profiled with immunoSEQ multiplex PCR; TCRdb holds only in-frame clones, not every one. The sample includes about 34,000 clones, none of them occurring once. No CVID subject was ill or on immunomodulatory drugs when sampled. V trimming: 5 bases; J trimming: 6 bases; junction bases outside the gene matches: 11. This CDR3 region has 15 residues. Germline lookup yields CDR1 DFQATT and CDR2 SNEGSKA (reference sequence). This clonotype was sampled from a human donor with common variable immunodeficiency. The material sequenced was peripheral blood mononuclear cells. V usage is TRBV20-1 and J usage is TRBJ2-1, with TRBD2 matching 9 bases. The chain's CDR3 is CSAWTMLAGSNEQFF. The covered CDR3 bases are TGCAGTGCTTGGACCATGCTAGCGGGATCCAATGAG.